Each of the 17 T cell receptor beta chains below was sequenced from the same sample in a study of early T cells in non-severe SARS-CoV-2 infection. TCRdb independently ran MiXCR on the 5' RACE reads; one entry per CDR3 protein. This sample yields 85,000 to 90,000 distinct CDR3 sequences, of which around 13% are seen a single time; under 6.5% belongs to the top ten. The specimen sequenced was whole blood. Source of these receptors: an adult who was a healthcare worker with PCR-confirmed SARS-CoV-2 infection or an uninfected control (not recorded which).

This sequence joins TRBV11-2 and TRBJ1-4; maybe TRBD1 (6 bases). The CDR3 is 14 amino acids. V was shortened by 5 bases and J by 6 bases, with 13 bases between the two germline ends. The germline V gene encodes CDR1 SGHAT and CDR2 FQNNGV. CDR3: CASSRTGLDEKLFF. CDR3 DNA: TGTGCCAGCAGCCGCACAGGGTTGGATGAAAAACTGTTTTTT.

This clonotype was detected a few times. The rearrangement joins TRBV4-2 to TRBJ2-2; 12 bases line up with TRBD2. Looked up from germline, CDR1 is LGHNA and CDR2 is YNFKEQ. The J segment lost 7 bases and the V segment lost 4 bases, leaving 7 bases of the junction unmatched. The CDR3 runs to 16 residues. DNA of the CDR3: TGTGCCAGCAGCCCCCGGACTAGCGGGGCAGGCGGGGAGCTGTTTTTT. This encodes CASSPRTSGAGGELFF.

This clonotype was found a few times. V and J are TRBV4-3 and TRBJ1-4; TRBD1 might be the D (6 bases). Trimming stripped 0 bases from V and 7 bases from J, with 12 bases between. The CDR3 sequence is 15 residues long. Per germline, CDR1 LGHNA and CDR2 YSLEER. This CDR3 is CASSQEGGLFEKLFF. In DNA form, the CDR3 reads TGCGCCAGCAGCCAAGAAGGGGGGTTATTTGAAAAACTGTTTTTT.

This clonotype occurred a few times. CDR3 bases: TGTGCCAGCAGCTTAGAAGGTAGCCCGAACACTGAAGCTTTCTTT. It translates to CASSLEGSPNTEAFF. V gene TRBV7-9 combines with J gene TRBJ1-1; D remains ambiguous. CDR1 SEHNR and CDR2 FQNEAQ come from the germline V gene (reference sequence). Trimming stripped 1 base from V and 1 base from J, with 10 bases between. The CDR3 runs to 15 residues.

This clonotype was seen at least ten times. V and J are TRBV21-1 and TRBJ1-5; the table's D call, TRBD1, was not checked against the DNA. TRBV21-1 is annotated as a pseudogene. The CDR3 length is 23 residues. The CDR3 is CASSRKKTFQSGKVKYSNQPQHF. CDR3 DNA sequence: TGTGCCAGCAGCCGAAAGAAGACCTTTCAGTCGGGAAAGGTGAAATATAGCAATCAGCCCCAGCATTTT.

This clonotype has just one count. The chain recombines TRBV29-1 with TRBJ1-1, with D uncertain. The V end was cut by 7 bases, the J end by 1 base, with 10 bases between. The CDR3 contains 12 residues. The V gene's germline CDR1 is SQVTM and CDR2 ANQGSEA. As DNA, the CDR3 is TGCAGCGCCGGGCGGTCGAACACTGAAGCTTTCTTT. Protein: CSAGRSNTEAFF.

The rearrangement links TRBV4-1 to TRBJ1-5; TRBD1 agrees at 10 bases. Trimming took 6 bases from V and 7 from J; bases not matched to a gene: 12. This CDR3 is 16 amino acids long. Germline V gives CDR1 MGHRA, CDR2 YSYEKL. Here the CDR3 reads CASRPTPGTGVQPQHF. The CDR3 DNA reads TGCGCCAGCAGACCAACCCCCGGGACAGGGGTACAGCCCCAGCATTTT.

This clonotype was picked up a small number of times. The rearrangement uses TRBV20-1 and TRBJ2-4; either TRBD1 or TRBD2 may fit D (5 bases each). V shed 6 bases and J shed 2 bases, with 17 bases lying between them. The length of the CDR3 is 15 residues. CDR1 and CDR2 from the germline V gene are DFQATT and SNEGSKA (reference sequence). DNA for the CDR3: TGCAGTGCAACCGGGACCTTCGAGTCCAAAAACATTCAGTACTTC. Amino acid sequence: CSATGTFESKNIQYF.

V and J are TRBV18 and TRBJ2-1, with D tentatively TRBD2 (6 bases). This CDR3 spans 14 amino acids. V shed 3 bases and J shed 6 bases, with 12 bases lying between them. Looked up from germline, CDR1 is KGHSH and CDR2 is LQKENI. CDR3 protein: CASSPPGGINEQFF. DNA for the CDR3: TGTGCCAGCTCACCCCCAGGAGGGATCAATGAGCAGTTCTTC.

The sample holds a few counts of this clonotype. V usage is TRBV10-1 and J usage is TRBJ2-3; TRBD1 might be the D (6 bases). This CDR3 is 14 amino acids long. Germline V gene lookup returns CDR1 WNHNN and CDR2 SYGVQD (reference sequence). V lost 3 bases to trimming and J lost 7 bases, with 14 bases between them. This CDR3 reads CASSDRQGMNTQYF. DNA of the CDR3: TGCGCCAGCAGTGATAGGCAGGGGATGAATACGCAGTATTTT.

This clonotype has only a few counts. The rearrangement joins TRBV27 to TRBJ2-5, with a tentative D call TRBD2 (6 bases). The germline CDR1 and CDR2 sequences are MNHEY and SMNVEV (reference sequence). Trimming cost V 4 bases and J 2 bases, with 11 bases left between them. The CDR3 is 14 amino acids. This chain's CDR3 is CASSYTGTQETQYF. CDR3 DNA sequence: TGTGCCAGCAGTTATACCGGGACTCAAGAGACCCAGTACTTC.

CDR3 sequence: CAWRTAGGENTIYF. CDR3 bases: TGTGCCTGGAGGACGGCGGGGGGCGAAAACACCATATATTTT. The chain joins TRBV30 to TRBJ1-3; possibly TRBD1 for D (6 bases). This CDR3 comprises 14 residues. Trimming stripped 3 bases from V and 6 bases from J, with 15 bases between. Per germline, CDR1 GTSNPN and CDR2 SVGIG (reference sequence).

The table lists this clonotype with many counts. This chain uses TRBV30 with TRBJ2-3, with D perhaps TRBD1 (5 bases). This CDR3 region has 14 residues. The V and J ends lost 2 bases and 3 bases respectively, with 12 bases between them. Germline V CDR1 and CDR2: GTSNPN, SVGIG (reference sequence). The CDR3 loop reads CAWSQGLGTDTQYF. DNA of the CDR3: TGTGCCTGGAGTCAGGGCTTGGGAACAGATACGCAGTATTTT.

This chain joins TRBV29-1 and TRBJ1-3, with D possibly matching TRBD1 (6 bases). In germline, CDR1 is SQVTM, CDR2 ANQGSEA. The V gene lost 1 base and the J gene lost 3 bases, with 7 bases spanning the gap. The CDR3 spans 13 residues. The CDR3 DNA is TGCAGCGTTGAAGCAGGGGTTGGAAACACCATATATTTT. This sequence encodes CSVEAGVGNTIYF.

This clonotype was seen at least ten times. The chain has TRBV28 and TRBJ1-4; 8 bases map to TRBD1. The CDR3 extends over 19 amino acids. Germline V gene sequence: CDR1 MDHEN, CDR2 SYDVKM. The V and J ends lost 3 bases and 3 bases, in that order; junction bases with no gene match: 15. The CDR3 loop reads CASSFRQGAQNWANEKLFF. CDR3 bases: TGTGCCAGCAGTTTCCGGCAGGGGGCGCAAAATTGGGCTAATGAAAAACTGTTTTTT.

This clonotype has a handful of counts. The rearrangement joins TRBV19 to TRBJ1-5; D is perhaps TRBD1 (6 bases). V was cut by 7 bases and J by 7 bases, with 23 bases left in between. Germline values: CDR1 LNHDA, CDR2 SQIVND (reference sequence). The CDR3 is 16 residues long. CDR3 sequence: CASTLSSRGRRQPQHF. DNA of the CDR3: TGTGCCAGTACTCTGAGTTCGAGGGGGAGGAGGCAGCCCCAGCATTTT.

This clonotype appeared a few times. This rearrangement joins TRBV20-1 to TRBJ2-3; 8 bases line up with TRBD2. With 2 bases clipped from V and 0 bases from J, the junction kept 4 bases outside the gene matches. Germline V gene data show CDR1 as DFQATT and CDR2 as SNEGSKA (reference sequence). The length of the CDR3 is 15 residues. The DNA for the CDR3 is TGCAGTGCTAGAAGGGTAGCGGGGAGCACAGATACGCAGTATTTT. Its protein product is CSARRVAGSTDTQYF.